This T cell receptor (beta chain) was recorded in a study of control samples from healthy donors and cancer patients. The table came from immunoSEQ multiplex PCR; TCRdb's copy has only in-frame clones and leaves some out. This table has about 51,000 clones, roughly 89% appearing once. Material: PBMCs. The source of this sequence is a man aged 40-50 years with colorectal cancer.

CDR3 bases: TGTGCCAGCAGCTTAGAAGGCAGGGAGACCGGGGAGCTGTTTTTT. Amino acids: CASSLEGRETGELFF. The gene calls are TRBV7-6 and TRBJ2-2; the D call may be TRBD1 or TRBD2 (5 bases each). CDR1 and CDR2 (germline): SGHVS, FNYEAQ. Trimming stripped 1 base from V and 5 bases from J, with 11 bases between. The CDR3 totals 15 residues. Based on the CDR3 plus reference TRBV7-6 and TRBJ2-2, the full variable domain is GAGVSQSPRYKVTKRGQDVALRCDPISGHVSLYWYRQALGQGPEFLTYFNYEAQQDKSGLPNDRFSAERPEGSISTLTIQRTEQRDSAMYRCASSLEGRETGELFFGEGSRLTVL.